These 22 T cell receptor beta chains were sequenced from one sample in a study of blood T cell repertoires in COVID-19. TCRdb keeps only in-frame clones here, not all; method: immunoSEQ multiplex PCR. The sample has 50,000 to 75,000 clones, 75% to 95% seen once. The sample was peripheral blood. Source of these receptors: a human donor in a cohort sampled during active COVID-19.

J is TRBJ2-3 and V is TRBV24-1; 8 nucleotides match TRBD2. CDR3 length: 17 amino acids. Germline V CDR1 and CDR2: KGHDR, SFDVKD. V was pared by 4 bases and J by 2 bases, with 10 bases of the junction left unmatched. Here the CDR3 DNA reads TGTGCCACCAGTGACCCCCCTATAGCGGGATTCACAGATACGCAGTATTTT. It translates to CATSDPPIAGFTDTQYF.

On this clone: Sequence at one end of the junction differs from germline and may be a read error. The chain has TRBV6-6 and TRBJ2-2; 8 nucleotides agree with TRBD2. This CDR3 spans 16 amino acids. CDR1 MNHNY and CDR2 SVGAGI come from the germline V gene (reference sequence). CDR3 DNA: TGTGCCAGCAGTTACCCCCGGGAGGGCGAACACCGGGGAGCTGTTTTT. This codes for CASSYPREGEHRGAVF.

The gene calls are TRBV5-1 and TRBJ2-2; D may be TRBD1 (6 bases). CDR1 SGHRS and CDR2 YFSETQ come from the germline V gene. The CDR3 has 15 residues. The V end was cut by 4 bases, the J end by 1 base, with 11 bases between. The CDR3 region has the DNA TGCGCCAGCAGCCTTCGGACAGTGAACACCGGGGAGCTGTTTTTT. Protein product: CASSLRTVNTGELFF.

The chain carries TRBV11-2 and TRBJ2-7, with 12 bases fitting TRBD1. Germline loops: CDR1 SGHAT, CDR2 FQNNGV. V lost 4 bases, J lost 0 bases, and 10 bases stayed unmatched. CDR3 length: 18 residues. CDR3 protein: CASSSGQGAIRSSYEQYF. In DNA, the CDR3 is TGTGCCAGCAGCTCGGGACAGGGGGCAATTCGAAGCTCCTACGAGCAGTACTTC. The variable domain in full, completed from reference TRBV11-2 and TRBJ2-7, reads EAGVAQSPRYKIIEKRQSVAFWCNPISGHATLYWYQQILGQGPKLLIQFQNNGVVDDSQLPKDRFSAERLKGVDSTLKIQPAKLEDSAVYLCASSSGQGAIRSSYEQYFGPGTRLTVT.

The rearrangement joins TRBV7-9 to TRBJ1-1; no firm D call. CDR1 and CDR2 (germline): SEHNR, FQNEAQ (reference sequence). The CDR3 has 13 amino acids. V was pared by 3 bases and J by 4 bases, with 9 bases between. The CDR3 sequence: CASSFPGSTEAFF. The CDR3 coding sequence is TGTGCCAGCAGCTTTCCGGGGAGCACTGAAGCTTTCTTT.

This clone appeared once. V usage is TRBV19 and J usage is TRBJ2-7; unclear D gene. The CDR3 is 15 amino acids. Germline V gene lookup returns CDR1 LNHDA and CDR2 SQIVND (reference sequence). Trimming took 5 bases from V and 4 from J, leaving 18 bases between them. CDR3 DNA: TGTGCCAGTAGTCCGAACGGGTATAGGATTTACGAGCAGTACTTC. It yields the protein CASSPNGYRIYEQYF.

The J gene is TRBJ2-2, the V gene TRBV12-1; the table's D call, TRBD2, has no DNA check behind it. TRBV12-1 is marked as a pseudogene. This CDR3 comprises 13 residues. The chain's CDR3 is CASSFSGGGELFF. CDR3 DNA: TGTGCCAGCAGCTTTAGCGGGGGAGGGGAGCTGTTTTTT.

This chain links TRBV7-8 with TRBJ1-5; D is perhaps TRBD1 (5 bases). Germline lookup yields CDR1 SGHVS and CDR2 FQNEAQ. This CDR3 has 17 amino acids. The germline V and J ends were trimmed by 5 bases and 1 base, with 18 bases remaining between them. The CDR3 here is CASSPWRQGLSNQPQHF. The DNA of the CDR3 is TGTGCCAGCAGCCCCTGGCGGCAGGGACTGAGCAATCAGCCCCAGCATTTT.

This clone is a singleton in its sample. The rearrangement links TRBV6-2 or TRBV6-3 to TRBJ2-5, with TRBD1 identical over 9 bases. The CDR3 is 14 amino acids. CDR1 and CDR2 (germline): MNHEY, SVGEGT. V shed 4 bases, J shed 5 bases, and the junction held 5 bases outside the gene matches. CDR3 DNA: TGTGCCAGCAGTTTTTACAGGGGGCGGGAGACCCAGTACTTC. It specifies CASSFYRGRETQYF.

Concerning this clone: Germline is not matched at one junction end, which may reflect a read error. The J gene is TRBJ1-1, the V gene TRBV7-7; D is undetermined. CDR1 and CDR2 from the germline V gene are SSHAT and FNYEAQ (reference sequence). The CDR3 has 14 amino acids. This CDR3 reads CASSPTSVSTEAFF. CDR3 DNA sequence: TGTGCTAGCAGCCCCACTTCGGTGTCCACTGAAGCTTTCTTT.

The chain is built from TRBV7-9 and TRBJ1-4; D is uncertain. The CDR3 sequence is 12 residues long. Germline loops: CDR1 SEHNR, CDR2 FQNEAQ (reference sequence). The V and J ends lost 6 bases and 4 bases respectively, with 6 bases between them. The CDR3 loop reads CASRQLNEKLFF. The CDR3 nucleotides are TGTGCCAGCAGACAGCTTAATGAAAAACTGTTTTTT. Complete variable domain (other parts from reference TRBV7-9 and TRBJ1-4): DTGVSQNPRHKITKRGQNVTFRCDPISEHNRLYWYRQTLGQGPEFLTYFQNEAQLEKSRLLSDRFSAERPKGSFSTLEIQRTEQGDSAMYLCASRQLNEKLFFGSGTQLSVL.

The rearrangement joins TRBV30 to TRBJ2-5, with TRBD2 identical over 10 bases. V trimming: 6 bases; J trimming: 2 bases; junction bases outside the gene matches: 6. The V gene's germline CDR1 is GTSNPN and CDR2 SVGIG (reference sequence). The CDR3 has 14 residues. CDR3 sequence reads: CACRLAGPQETQYF. The CDR3 region has the DNA TGTGCCTGCCGACTAGCGGGCCCACAAGAGACCCAGTACTTC.

This clone was detected only once. This chain joins TRBV2 and TRBJ2-3; no clear D. The CDR3 covers 13 residues. Germline values: CDR1 SNHLY, CDR2 FYNNEI. Trimming removed 7 bases from V and 2 bases from J, with 10 bases in between. The CDR3 DNA sequence: TGTGCCAGCATTTTCCGTCCCACAGATACGCAGTATTTT. Translating it yields CASIFRPTDTQYF.

The chain uses TRBV7-6 and TRBJ2-5, with TRBD2 identical over 13 bases. The V gene end was trimmed by 2 bases and the J gene end by 4 bases; junction bases not matched to a gene: 4. The CDR3 extends over 16 amino acids. Germline V CDR1 and CDR2: SGHVS, FNYEAQ. In DNA form, the CDR3 reads TGTGCCAGCAGCTTATTTCGACTAGCGGGGGGAGAGACCCAGTACTTC. This codes for CASSLFRLAGGETQYF.

V is TRBV6-2 or TRBV6-3 and J is TRBJ1-2; perhaps TRBD1 as D (6 bases). Trimming left V 6 bases short and J 0 bases short, with 14 bases between. CDR3 length equals 15 residues. Germline V gene lookup returns CDR1 MNHEY and CDR2 SVGEGT. CDR3 residues: CASSPGTKSNYGYTF. CDR3 DNA sequence: TGTGCCAGCAGCCCCGGGACAAAGTCTAACTATGGCTACACCTTC.

This clone appeared a single time. The gene calls are TRBV5-1 and TRBJ2-3, with 15 bases lining up with TRBD2. CDR3 length: 18 residues. J gave up 0 bases and V 4 bases, and 6 bases lay outside the gene matches. CDR1 SGHRS and CDR2 YFSETQ come from the germline V gene. CDR3 in DNA: TGCGCCAGCAGCATGGGACTAGCGGGAGGTTGGAGCACAGATACGCAGTATTTT. Translation: CASSMGLAGGWSTDTQYF.

The rearrangement uses TRBV5-4 and TRBJ1-2; 7 positions match TRBD1. The length of the CDR3 is 13 residues. The trim removed 4 bases at V and 9 bases at J, leaving 9 bases unmatched. Per germline, CDR1 SGHNT and CDR2 YYREEE (reference sequence). CDR3 coding DNA: TGTGCCAGCAGCCCCCGTGACAGGGATCGCTACACCTTC. Its translation is CASSPRDRDRYTF.

The chain employs TRBV7-2 and TRBJ2-2; D is possibly TRBD2 (6 bases). Trimming removed 3 bases at V and 5 bases at J, with 7 bases between. Germline lookup yields CDR1 SGHTA and CDR2 FQGNSA. This CDR3 has 13 amino acids. CDR3 loop: CASSFGTTGELFF. CDR3 coding DNA: TGTGCCAGCAGCTTCGGGACTACCGGGGAGCTGTTTTTT.

The genes are TRBV6-4 and TRBJ1-2, with 9 bases aligning to TRBD1. J gave up 4 bases and V 2 bases, and 5 bases lay outside the gene matches. Germline V gives CDR1 MRHNA, CDR2 SNTAGT. There are 15 residues in the CDR3. CDR3 sequence: CASSDGTGNGYGYTF. The CDR3 nucleotides read TGTGCCAGCAGTGACGGGACAGGGAATGGCTATGGCTACACCTTC.

The V call is TRBV9, the J call TRBJ1-3; D might be TRBD1 (5 bases). Trimming left V 3 bases short and J 2 bases short, with 9 bases between. Germline CDR1 reads SGDLS; CDR2 reads YYNGEE. The CDR3 covers 14 residues. CDR3: CASSDRGAGNTIYF. The CDR3 DNA reads as TGTGCCAGCAGCGACCGGGGGGCTGGAAACACCATATATTTT. Complete variable domain (other parts from reference TRBV9 and TRBJ1-3): DSGVTQTPKHLITATGQRVTLRCSPRSGDLSVYWYQQSLDQGLQFLIQYYNGEERAKGNILERFSAQQFPDLHSELNLSSLELGDSALYFCASSDRGAGNTIYFGEGSWLTVV.

The rearrangement uses TRBV15 and TRBJ2-1; weak D call: TRBD1 (6 bases). The CDR3 spans 16 residues. CDR1 is LNHNV and CDR2 is YYDKDF in the germline V gene (reference sequence). V was pared by 5 bases and J by 6 bases, with 20 bases between. The CDR3 DNA reads TGTGCCACCAGCCCTCGCAGGGGCGAGTGGCCCAATGAGCAGTTCTTC. Its translation is CATSPRRGEWPNEQFF.

The chain is built from TRBV2 and TRBJ1-5, with D unclear. Germline-derived CDR1 and CDR2 are SNHLY and FYNNEI. V lost 3 bases to trimming and J lost 1 base, with 16 bases between them. CDR3 length: 17 residues. As DNA, the CDR3 is TGTGCCAGCAGTGATGGGCGAGGGCGCGGGAGCAATCAGCCCCAGCATTTT. It is translated as CASSDGRGRGSNQPQHF. The full variable domain, rest sourced from reference TRBV2 and TRBJ1-5, is EPEVTQTPSHQVTQMGQEVILRCVPISNHLYFYWYRQILGQKVEFLVSFYNNEISEKSEIFDDQFSVERPDGSNFTLKIRSTKLEDSAMYFCASSDGRGRGSNQPQHFGDGTRLSIL.